The T cell receptor (beta chain) under discussion was sequenced for a study of blood T cell repertoires in COVID-19 (TCRdb year 2020). About the study as a whole: Collaborator samples came from the United States, Italy and Spain and covered acute and convalescent phases of COVID-19. The material from the prospective study consisted of cDNA or gDNA derived from T cells, B-cell-depleted T cells, or PBMCs. Deeply sampled blood TCRbeta repertoires from subjects exposed to, actively infected with, or recovered from COVID-19 were included in the dataset. The repertoires were made available in a free public database intended to serve as a resource for research on the immune response to SARS-CoV-2. The samples were drawn from two sources: the first 160 participants of the ongoing ImmuneRACE study, and some 1,300 subjects contributed by 6 global collaborators. The sample metadata nearly always contained a de-identified subject ID, COVID-19 status, age in years and sex. HLA class I and class II types, where available, came from metadata supplied by the sample provider rather than from assay-based typing. General conclusions and limits of the study: The amount of clinical and demographic metadata varied by source and participant and was provided uncurated.

The germline V gene yields MDHEN for CDR1 and SYDVKM for CDR2. The CDR3 has 13 amino acids, counting the end cysteine and phenylalanine. Solely the CDR3 DNA is kept, with 39 bases framed from the first base. V sheds 4 bases and J sheds 9 bases, leaving 13 bases between their ends. Worth noting for this clone: Its specific antigen is unknown. Base-call qualities are not available, and no considerably larger clone is one nucleotide away.

Participants in the prospective study were enrolled through a virtual design, were aged about 18 to 90 years, and lived in 24 United States geographic areas. In the prospective study, cohorts were assigned on the basis of participant-reported clinical history obtained from a screening survey and a study questionnaire. For ImmuneRACE Cohort 3, a participant was defined as recovered based on two consecutive negative NP/OP PCR tests, clearance by a healthcare professional, or resolution of symptoms. Each participant in the prospective study had whole blood, serum and a nasopharyngeal or oropharyngeal swab collected by mobile phlebotomists. Over an approximately 2-month period, participants in the prospective study had the option of providing additional blood draws and questionnaires. Before DNA extraction, prospective study blood samples were shipped either frozen or at room temperature. TCRbeta CDR3 regions were amplified from genomic DNA using the immunoSEQ Assay, a bias-controlled multiplex PCR. The paper's processing steps were these. The number of nucleated cells in each sample was estimated from the amplification of reference gene primers within the assay. To quantify the absolute abundance of each unique TCRbeta CDR3 rearrangement, sequence reads were collapsed and filtered. For each sample, productive Simpson clonality was calculated as the square root of Simpson's diversity index across productive rearrangements. Imported from immuneACCESS, the table was reduced by TCRdb to in-frame sequences with V and J called. These copies leave out some clones; in studies compared against another copy, an unresolved V gene accounts for under half, and the cause of the remainder is not known. D and trimming come from the DNA, and the V and J calls and clone size come from that table. The sample has roughly 190,000 clones on record, less than 85% of them singletons. The ten largest account for 3.2% of the sample.

This receptor was identified in a woman in her twenties or thirties who had recovered from COVID-19. Recombination connected TRBV28 to TRBJ1-5; the D segment could be TRBD1, given 5 matching bases. Input material: PBMCs or T cells enriched from blood (not recorded which). CDR3 protein: CASSSAGGGPQHF. The sequenced DNA: TGTGCCAGCAGTTCGGCCGGGGGGGGGCCCCAGCATTTT.